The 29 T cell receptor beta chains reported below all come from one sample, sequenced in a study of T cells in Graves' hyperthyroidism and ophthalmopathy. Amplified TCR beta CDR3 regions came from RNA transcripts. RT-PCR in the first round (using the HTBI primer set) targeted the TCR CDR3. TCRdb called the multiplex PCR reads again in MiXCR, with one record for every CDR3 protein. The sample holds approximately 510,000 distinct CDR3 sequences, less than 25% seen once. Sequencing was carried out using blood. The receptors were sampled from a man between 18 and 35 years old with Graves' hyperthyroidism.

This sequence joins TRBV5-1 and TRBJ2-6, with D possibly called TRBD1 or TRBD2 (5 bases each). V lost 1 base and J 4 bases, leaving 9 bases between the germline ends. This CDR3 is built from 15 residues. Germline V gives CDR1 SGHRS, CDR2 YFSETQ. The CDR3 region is CASSLTGTGANVLTF. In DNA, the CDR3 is TGCGCCAGCAGCTTGACTGGGACCGGGGCCAACGTCCTGACTTTC.

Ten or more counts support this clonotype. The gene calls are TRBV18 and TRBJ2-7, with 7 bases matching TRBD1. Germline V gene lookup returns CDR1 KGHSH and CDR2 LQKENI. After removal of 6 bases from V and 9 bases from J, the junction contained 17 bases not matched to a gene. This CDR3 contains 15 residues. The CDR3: CASSPSGTASEGQYF. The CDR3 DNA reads TGTGCCAGCTCTCCCTCCGGGACAGCTAGTGAAGGGCAGTACTTC.

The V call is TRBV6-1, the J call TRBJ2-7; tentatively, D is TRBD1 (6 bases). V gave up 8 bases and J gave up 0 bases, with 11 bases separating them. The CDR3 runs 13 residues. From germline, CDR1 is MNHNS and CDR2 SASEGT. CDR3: CASRDTSSYEQYF. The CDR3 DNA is TGTGCCAGCCGGGACACTAGCTCCTACGAGCAGTACTTC.

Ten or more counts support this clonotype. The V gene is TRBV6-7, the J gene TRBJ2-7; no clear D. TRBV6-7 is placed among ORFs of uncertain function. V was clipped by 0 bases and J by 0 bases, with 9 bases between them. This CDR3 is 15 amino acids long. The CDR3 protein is CASSYSVLGSYEQYF. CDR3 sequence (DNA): TGTGCCAGCAGTTACTCGGTGTTAGGCTCCTACGAGCAGTACTTC.

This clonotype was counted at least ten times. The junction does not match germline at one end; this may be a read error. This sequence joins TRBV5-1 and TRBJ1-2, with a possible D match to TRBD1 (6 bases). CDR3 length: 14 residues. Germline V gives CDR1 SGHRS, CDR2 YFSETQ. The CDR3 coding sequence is TGTGCCAGCAGTTTGAACAGGGCGAACTATGGCTACACCTTC. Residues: CASSLNRANYGYTF. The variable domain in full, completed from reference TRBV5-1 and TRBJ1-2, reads KAGVTQTPRYLIKTRGQQVTLSCSPISGHRSVSWYQQTPGQGLQFLFEYFSETQRNKGNFPGRFSGRQFSNSRSEMNVSTLELGDSALYLCASSLNRANYGYTFGSGTRLTVV.

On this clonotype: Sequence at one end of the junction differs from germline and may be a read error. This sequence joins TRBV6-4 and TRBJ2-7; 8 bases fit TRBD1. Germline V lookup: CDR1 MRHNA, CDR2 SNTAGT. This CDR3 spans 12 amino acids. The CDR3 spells CASSPWDRKTVF. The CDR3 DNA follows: TGTGCCAGCAGTCCTTGGGACAGGAAGACCGTCTTC.

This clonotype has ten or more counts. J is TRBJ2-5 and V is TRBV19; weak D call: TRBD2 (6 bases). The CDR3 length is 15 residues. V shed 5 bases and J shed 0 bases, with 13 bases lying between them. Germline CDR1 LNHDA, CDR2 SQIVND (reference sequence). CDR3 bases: TGTGCCAGTAGTCCCGGGACTTCCTACCAAGAGACCCAGTACTTC. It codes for CASSPGTSYQETQYF.

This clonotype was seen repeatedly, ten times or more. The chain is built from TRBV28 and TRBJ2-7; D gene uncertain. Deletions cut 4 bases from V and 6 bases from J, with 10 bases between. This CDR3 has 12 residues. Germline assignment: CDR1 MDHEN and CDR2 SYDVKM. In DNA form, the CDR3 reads TGTGCCAGCAGTTCCGATTTCTCCGAGCAGTACTTC. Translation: CASSSDFSEQYF.

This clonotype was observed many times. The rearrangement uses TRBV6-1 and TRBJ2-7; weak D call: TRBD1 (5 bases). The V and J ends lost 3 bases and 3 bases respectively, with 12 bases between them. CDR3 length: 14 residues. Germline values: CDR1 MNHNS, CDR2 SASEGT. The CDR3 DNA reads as TGTGCCAGCAGTGACAAGGGGCGGCTCTACGAGCAGTACTTC. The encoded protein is CASSDKGRLYEQYF.

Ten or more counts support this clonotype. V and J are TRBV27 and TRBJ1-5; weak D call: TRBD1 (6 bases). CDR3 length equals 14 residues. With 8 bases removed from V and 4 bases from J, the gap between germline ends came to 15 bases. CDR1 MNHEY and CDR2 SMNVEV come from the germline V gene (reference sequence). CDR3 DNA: TGTGCCAGCCGAGGGGGGGGGTGGAATCAGCCCCAGCATTTT. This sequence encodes CASRGGGWNQPQHF.

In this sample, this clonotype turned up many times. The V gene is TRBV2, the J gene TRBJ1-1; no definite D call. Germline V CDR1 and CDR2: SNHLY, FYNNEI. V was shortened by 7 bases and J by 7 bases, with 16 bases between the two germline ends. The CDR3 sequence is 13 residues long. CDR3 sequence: CASTPRGADEAFF. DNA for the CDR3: TGTGCCAGCACGCCCCGGGGAGCGGATGAAGCTTTCTTT.

The CDR3 DNA reads TGTGCCAGCTCACTAGGGACAGGGAAGCAGCCCCAGCATTTT. Residues: CASSLGTGKQPQHF. The gene calls are TRBV27 and TRBJ1-5; 9 bases are a match to TRBD1. The CDR3 contains 14 residues. Trimming cost V 8 bases and J 7 bases; bases outside gene matches: 9. CDR1 MNHEY and CDR2 SMNVEV come from the germline V gene (reference sequence).

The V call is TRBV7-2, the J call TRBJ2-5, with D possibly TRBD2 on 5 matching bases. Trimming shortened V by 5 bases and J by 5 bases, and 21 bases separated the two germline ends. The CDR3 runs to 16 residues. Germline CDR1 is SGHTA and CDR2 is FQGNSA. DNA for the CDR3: TGTGCCAGCAGCCCCCCCGTTTGGGGTAGGGAGGAGACCCAGTACTTC. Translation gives CASSPPVWGREETQYF. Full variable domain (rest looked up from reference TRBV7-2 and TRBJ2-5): GAGVSQSPSNKVTEKGKDVELRCDPISGHTALYWYRQSLGQGLEFLIYFQGNSAPDKSGLPSDRFSAERTGGSVSTLTIQRTQQEDSAVYLCASSPPVWGREETQYFGPGTRLLVL.

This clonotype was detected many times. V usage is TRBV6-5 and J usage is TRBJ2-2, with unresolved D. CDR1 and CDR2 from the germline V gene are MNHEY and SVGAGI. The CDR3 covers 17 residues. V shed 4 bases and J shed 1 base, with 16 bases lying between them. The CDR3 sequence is CASSSGSHGLNTGELFF. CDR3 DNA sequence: TGTGCCAGCAGTTCAGGCTCGCACGGGTTGAACACCGGGGAGCTGTTTTTT.

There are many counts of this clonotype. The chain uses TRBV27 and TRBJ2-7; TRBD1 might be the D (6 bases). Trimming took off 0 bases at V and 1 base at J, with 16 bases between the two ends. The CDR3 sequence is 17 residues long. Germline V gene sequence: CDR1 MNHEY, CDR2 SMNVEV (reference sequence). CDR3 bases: TGTGCCAGCAGTTTATCGTGGGGGCAGGGGTTATCCTACGAGCAGTACTTC. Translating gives CASSLSWGQGLSYEQYF.

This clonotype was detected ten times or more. CDR3 protein: CASSPNKDGFYEQYF. The CDR3 DNA reads TGTGCCAGCAGCCCTAATAAGGACGGGTTCTACGAGCAGTACTTC. The chain has TRBV12-3 or TRBV12-4 and TRBJ2-7; D remains ambiguous. The V and J ends lost 6 bases and 3 bases respectively, with 18 bases between them. The CDR3 consists of 15 residues.

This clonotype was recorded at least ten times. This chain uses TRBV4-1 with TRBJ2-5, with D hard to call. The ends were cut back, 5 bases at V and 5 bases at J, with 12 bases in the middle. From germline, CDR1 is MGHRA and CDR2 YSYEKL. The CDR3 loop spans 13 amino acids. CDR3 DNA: TGCGCCAGCAGCTCCCGGGCGGAGGAGACCCAGTACTTC. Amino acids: CASSSRAEETQYF.

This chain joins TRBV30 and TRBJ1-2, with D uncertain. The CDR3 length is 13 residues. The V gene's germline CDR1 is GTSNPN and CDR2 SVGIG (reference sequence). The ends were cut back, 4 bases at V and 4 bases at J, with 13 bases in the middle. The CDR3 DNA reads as TGTGCCTGGACTCCGTTAGATGGCTATGGCTACACCTTC. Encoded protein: CAWTPLDGYGYTF.

In DNA form, the CDR3 reads TGTGCCAGCAGTCCGCGCCGGGGGCTCGGCTATGGCTACACCTTC. Protein product: CASSPRRGLGYGYTF. The gene calls are TRBV27 and TRBJ1-2; perhaps TRBD1 as D (6 bases). Trimming removed 5 bases at V and 4 bases at J, with 17 bases between. Looked up from germline, CDR1 is MNHEY and CDR2 is SMNVEV (reference sequence). The length of the CDR3 is 15 residues.

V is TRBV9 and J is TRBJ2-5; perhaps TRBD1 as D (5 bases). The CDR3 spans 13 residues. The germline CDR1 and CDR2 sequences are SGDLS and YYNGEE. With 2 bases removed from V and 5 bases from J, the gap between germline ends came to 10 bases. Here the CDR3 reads CASSVLQGETQYF. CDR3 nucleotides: TGTGCCAGCAGCGTCCTCCAGGGCGAGACCCAGTACTTC. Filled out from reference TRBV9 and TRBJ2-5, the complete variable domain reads DSGVTQTPKHLITATGQRVTLRCSPRSGDLSVYWYQQSLDQGLQFLIQYYNGEERAKGNILERFSAQQFPDLHSELNLSSLELGDSALYFCASSVLQGETQYFGPGTRLLVL.

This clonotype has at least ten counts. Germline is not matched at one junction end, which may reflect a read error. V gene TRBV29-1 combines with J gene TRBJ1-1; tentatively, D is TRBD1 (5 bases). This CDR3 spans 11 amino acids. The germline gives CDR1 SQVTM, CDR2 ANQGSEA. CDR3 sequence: CSVGIGRGAFF. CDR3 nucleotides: TGCAGCGTTGGTATAGGTAGAGGGGCTTTTTTT.

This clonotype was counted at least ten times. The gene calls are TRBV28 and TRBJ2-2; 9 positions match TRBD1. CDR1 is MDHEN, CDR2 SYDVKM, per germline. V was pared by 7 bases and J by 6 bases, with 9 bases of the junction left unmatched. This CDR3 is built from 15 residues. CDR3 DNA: TGTGCCAGCACTACAGGACAGGGGTTGGCCGGGGAGCTGTTTTTT. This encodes CASTTGQGLAGELFF.

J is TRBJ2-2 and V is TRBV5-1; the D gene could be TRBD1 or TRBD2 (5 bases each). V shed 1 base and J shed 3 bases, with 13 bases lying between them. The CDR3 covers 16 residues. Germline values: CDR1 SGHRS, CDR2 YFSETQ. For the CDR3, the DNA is TGCGCCAGCAGCTTGATGAGGGGTGGGGACACCGGGGAGCTGTTTTTT. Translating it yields CASSLMRGGDTGELFF.

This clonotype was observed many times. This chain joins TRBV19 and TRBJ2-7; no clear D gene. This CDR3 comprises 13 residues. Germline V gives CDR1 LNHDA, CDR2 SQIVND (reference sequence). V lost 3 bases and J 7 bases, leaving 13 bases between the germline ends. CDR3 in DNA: TGTGCCAGTAGTATTGGCCCCTGGGAAGAGCAGTACTTC. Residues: CASSIGPWEEQYF.

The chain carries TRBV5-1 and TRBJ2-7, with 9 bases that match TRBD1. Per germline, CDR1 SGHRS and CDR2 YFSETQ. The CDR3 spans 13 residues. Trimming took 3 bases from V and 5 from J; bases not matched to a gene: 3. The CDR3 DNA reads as TGCGCCAGCAGCTGGGGACAGGGTAACGAGCAGTACTTC. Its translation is CASSWGQGNEQYF.

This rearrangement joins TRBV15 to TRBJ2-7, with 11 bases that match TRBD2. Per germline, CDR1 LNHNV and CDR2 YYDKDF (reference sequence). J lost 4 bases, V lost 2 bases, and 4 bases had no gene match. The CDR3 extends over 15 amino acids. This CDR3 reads CATSRTSGSIYEQYF. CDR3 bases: TGTGCCACCAGCAGAACTAGCGGGAGTATATACGAGCAGTACTTC.

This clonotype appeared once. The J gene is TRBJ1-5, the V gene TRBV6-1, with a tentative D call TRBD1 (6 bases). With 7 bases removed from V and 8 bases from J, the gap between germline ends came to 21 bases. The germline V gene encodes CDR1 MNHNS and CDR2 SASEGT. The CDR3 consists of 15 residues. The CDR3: CASKYGAGAVEPQHF. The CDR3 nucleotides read TGTGCCAGCAAATACGGTGCGGGGGCAGTTGAGCCCCAGCATTTT.

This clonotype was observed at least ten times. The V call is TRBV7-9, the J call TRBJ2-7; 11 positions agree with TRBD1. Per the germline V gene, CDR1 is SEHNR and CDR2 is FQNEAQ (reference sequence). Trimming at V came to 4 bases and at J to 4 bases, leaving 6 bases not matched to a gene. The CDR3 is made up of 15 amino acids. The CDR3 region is CASSSTGTGGYEQYF. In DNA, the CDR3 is TGTGCCAGCAGCTCTACCGGGACAGGGGGTTACGAGCAGTACTTC.

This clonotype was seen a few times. CDR3 in DNA: TGTGCCAGCAGCTTACTTACCCCCCTCCTCGGGAGCTATGGCTACACCTTC. Its translation is CASSLLTPLLGSYGYTF. The chain uses TRBV11-2 and TRBJ1-2, with no clear D. CDR3 length: 17 amino acids. Germline lookup yields CDR1 SGHAT and CDR2 FQNNGV. The V end lost 2 bases, the J end lost 4 bases, and 20 bases lay between the germline ends. Drawing the rest from reference TRBV11-2 and TRBJ1-2, the complete variable domain is EAGVAQSPRYKIIEKRQSVAFWCNPISGHATLYWYQQILGQGPKLLIQFQNNGVVDDSQLPKDRFSAERLKGVDSTLKIQPAKLEDSAVYLCASSLLTPLLGSYGYTFGSGTRLTVV.